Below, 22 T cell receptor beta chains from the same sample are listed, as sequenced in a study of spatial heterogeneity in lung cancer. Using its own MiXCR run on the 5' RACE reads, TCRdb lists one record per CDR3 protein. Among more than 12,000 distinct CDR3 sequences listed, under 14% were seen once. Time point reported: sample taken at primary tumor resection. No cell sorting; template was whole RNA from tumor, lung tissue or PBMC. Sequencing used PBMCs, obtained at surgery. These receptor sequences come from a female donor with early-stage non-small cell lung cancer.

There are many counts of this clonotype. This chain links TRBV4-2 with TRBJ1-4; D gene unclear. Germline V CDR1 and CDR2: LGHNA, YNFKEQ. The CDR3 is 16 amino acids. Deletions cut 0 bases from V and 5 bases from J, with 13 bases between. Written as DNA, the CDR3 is TGTGCCAGCAGCCAAGATCCGGGCACGGTAAATGAAAAACTGTTTTTT. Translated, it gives CASSQDPGTVNEKLFF.

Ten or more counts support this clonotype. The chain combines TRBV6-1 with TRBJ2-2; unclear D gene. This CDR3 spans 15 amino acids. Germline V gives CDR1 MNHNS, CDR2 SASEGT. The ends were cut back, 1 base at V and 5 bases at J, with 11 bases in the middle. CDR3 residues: CASSEVGWGTGELFF. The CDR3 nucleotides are TGTGCCAGCAGTGAAGTGGGGTGGGGTACCGGGGAGCTGTTTTTT.

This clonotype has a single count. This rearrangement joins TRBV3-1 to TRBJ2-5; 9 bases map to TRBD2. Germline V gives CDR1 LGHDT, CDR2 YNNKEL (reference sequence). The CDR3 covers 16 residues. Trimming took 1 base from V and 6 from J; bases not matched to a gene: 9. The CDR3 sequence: CASSQVGGGVGQTQYF. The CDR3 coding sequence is TGTGCCAGCAGCCAAGTGGGCGGGGGGGTCGGTCAGACCCAGTACTTC.

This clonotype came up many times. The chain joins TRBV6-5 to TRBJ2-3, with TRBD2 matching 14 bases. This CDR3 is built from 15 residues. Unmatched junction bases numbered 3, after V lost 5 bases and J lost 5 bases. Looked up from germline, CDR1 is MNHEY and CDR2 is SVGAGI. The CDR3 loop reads CASSRGLAGGDTQYF. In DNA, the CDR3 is TGTGCCAGCAGTAGAGGACTAGCGGGGGGAGATACGCAGTATTTT.

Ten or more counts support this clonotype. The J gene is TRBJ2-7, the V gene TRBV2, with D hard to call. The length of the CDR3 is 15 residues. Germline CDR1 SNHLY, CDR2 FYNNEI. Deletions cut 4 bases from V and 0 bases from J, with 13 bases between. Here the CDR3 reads CASSAGRSHSYEQYF. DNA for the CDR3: TGTGCCAGCAGTGCAGGCAGGTCCCACTCCTACGAGCAGTACTTC.

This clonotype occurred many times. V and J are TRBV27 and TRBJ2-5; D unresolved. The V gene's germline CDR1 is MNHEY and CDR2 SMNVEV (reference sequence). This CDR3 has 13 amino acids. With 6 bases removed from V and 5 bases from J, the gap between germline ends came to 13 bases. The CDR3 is CASSKSWSETQYF. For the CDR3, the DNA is TGTGCCAGCAGCAAATCCTGGTCGGAGACCCAGTACTTC.

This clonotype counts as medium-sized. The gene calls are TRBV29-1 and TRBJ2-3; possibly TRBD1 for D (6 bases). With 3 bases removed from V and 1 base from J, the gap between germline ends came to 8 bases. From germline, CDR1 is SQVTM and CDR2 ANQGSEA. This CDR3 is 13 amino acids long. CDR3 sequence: CSVDSGGTDTQYF. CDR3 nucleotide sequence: TGCAGCGTTGATTCAGGGGGCACAGATACGCAGTATTTT.

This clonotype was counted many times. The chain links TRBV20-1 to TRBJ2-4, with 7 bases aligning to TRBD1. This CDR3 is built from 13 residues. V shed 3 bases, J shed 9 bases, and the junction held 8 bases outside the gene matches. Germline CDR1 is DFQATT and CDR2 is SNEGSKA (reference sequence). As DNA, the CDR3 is TGCAGTGCTAGGAAGGGGGCTGGGAGCATTCAGTACTTC. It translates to CSARKGAGSIQYF.

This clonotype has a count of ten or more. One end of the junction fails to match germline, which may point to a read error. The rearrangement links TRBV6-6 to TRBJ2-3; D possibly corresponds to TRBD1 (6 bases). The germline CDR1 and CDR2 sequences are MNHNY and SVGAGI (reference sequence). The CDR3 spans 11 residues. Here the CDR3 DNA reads TGTGCCAGCAGTTCCTCCTACGGACAGACCTTT. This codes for CASSSSYGQTF.

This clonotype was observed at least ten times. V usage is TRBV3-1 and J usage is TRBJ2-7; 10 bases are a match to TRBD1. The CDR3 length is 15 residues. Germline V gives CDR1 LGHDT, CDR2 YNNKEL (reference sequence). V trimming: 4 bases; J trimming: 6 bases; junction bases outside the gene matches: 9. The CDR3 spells CASSRGPRTGGEQYF. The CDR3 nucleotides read TGTGCCAGCAGCCGGGGGCCCAGGACAGGGGGCGAGCAGTACTTC.

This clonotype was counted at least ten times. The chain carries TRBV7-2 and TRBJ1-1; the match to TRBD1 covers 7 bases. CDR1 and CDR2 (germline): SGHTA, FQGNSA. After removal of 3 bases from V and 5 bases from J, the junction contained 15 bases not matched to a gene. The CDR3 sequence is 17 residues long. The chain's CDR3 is CASSLKDRASRWTEAFF. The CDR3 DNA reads TGTGCCAGCAGCTTGAAAGACAGGGCTTCGCGTTGGACTGAAGCTTTCTTT. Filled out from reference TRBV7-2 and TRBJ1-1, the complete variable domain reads GAGVSQSPSNKVTEKGKDVELRCDPISGHTALYWYRQSLGQGLEFLIYFQGNSAPDKSGLPSDRFSAERTGGSVSTLTIQRTQQEDSAVYLCASSLKDRASRWTEAFFGQGTRLTVV.

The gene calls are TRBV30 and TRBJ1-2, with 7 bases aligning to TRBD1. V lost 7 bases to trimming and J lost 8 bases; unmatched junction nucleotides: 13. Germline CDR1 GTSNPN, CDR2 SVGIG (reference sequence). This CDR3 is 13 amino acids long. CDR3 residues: CASPGQPSVGYTF. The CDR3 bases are TGTGCCTCGCCGGGACAGCCAAGCGTGGGCTACACCTTC.

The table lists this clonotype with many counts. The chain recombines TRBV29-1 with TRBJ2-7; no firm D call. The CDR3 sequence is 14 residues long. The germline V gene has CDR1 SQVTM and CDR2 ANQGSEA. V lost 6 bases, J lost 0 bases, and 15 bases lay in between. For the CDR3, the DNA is TGCAGCGTCCTGGAAAGACCAAGCTCCTACGAGCAGTACTTC. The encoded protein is CSVLERPSSYEQYF.

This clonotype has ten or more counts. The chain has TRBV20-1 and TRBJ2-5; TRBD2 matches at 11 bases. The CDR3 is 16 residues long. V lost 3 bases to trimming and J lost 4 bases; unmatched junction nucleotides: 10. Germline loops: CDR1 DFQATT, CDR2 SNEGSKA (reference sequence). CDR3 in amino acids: CSASRLAGGSRETQYF. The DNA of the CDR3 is TGCAGTGCTAGTCGGCTAGCGGGGGGTTCTAGAGAGACCCAGTACTTC.

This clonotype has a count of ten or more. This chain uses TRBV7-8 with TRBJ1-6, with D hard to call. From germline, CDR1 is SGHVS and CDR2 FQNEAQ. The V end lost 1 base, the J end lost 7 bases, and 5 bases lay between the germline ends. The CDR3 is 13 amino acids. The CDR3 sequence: CASSLEHNSPLHF. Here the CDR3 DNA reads TGTGCCAGCAGCTTAGAACACAATTCACCCCTCCACTTT.

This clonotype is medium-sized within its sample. CDR3 protein: CASRPPSSTNSPLHF. CDR3 DNA sequence: TGTGCCAGCAGGCCTCCTTCGAGTACCAATTCACCCCTCCACTTT. The chain links TRBV12-3 or TRBV12-4 to TRBJ1-6, with unresolved D. Trimming left V 6 bases short and J 7 bases short, with 16 bases between. The CDR3 runs 15 residues.

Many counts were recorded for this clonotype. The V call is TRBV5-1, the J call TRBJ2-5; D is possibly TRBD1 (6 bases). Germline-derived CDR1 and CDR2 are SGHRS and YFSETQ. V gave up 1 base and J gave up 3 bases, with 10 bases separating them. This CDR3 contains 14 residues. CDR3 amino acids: CASSLRTAEETQYF. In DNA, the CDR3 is TGCGCCAGCAGCTTGAGGACAGCCGAAGAGACCCAGTACTTC.

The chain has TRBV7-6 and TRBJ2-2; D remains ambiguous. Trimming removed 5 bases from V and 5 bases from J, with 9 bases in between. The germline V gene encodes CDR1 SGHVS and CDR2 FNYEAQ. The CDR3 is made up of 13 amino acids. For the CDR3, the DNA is TGTGCCAGCAGCCCCGGACCGACCGGGGAGCTGTTTTTT. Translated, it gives CASSPGPTGELFF. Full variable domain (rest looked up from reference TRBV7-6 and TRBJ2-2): GAGVSQSPRYKVTKRGQDVALRCDPISGHVSLYWYRQALGQGPEFLTYFNYEAQQDKSGLPNDRFSAERPEGSISTLTIQRTEQRDSAMYRCASSPGPTGELFFGEGSRLTVL.

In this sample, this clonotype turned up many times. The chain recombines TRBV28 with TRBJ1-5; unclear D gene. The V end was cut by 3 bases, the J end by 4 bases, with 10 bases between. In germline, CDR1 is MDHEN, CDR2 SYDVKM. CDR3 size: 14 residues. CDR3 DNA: TGTGCCAGCAGTTTGGTCACACCAAATCAGCCCCAGCATTTT. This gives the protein CASSLVTPNQPQHF.

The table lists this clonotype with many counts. The CDR3 DNA follows: TGTGCCAGCAGCACAGCGGGGGTCCGGGCAACGAACACCGGGGAGCTGTTTTTT. Encoded protein: CASSTAGVRATNTGELFF. The chain combines TRBV7-6 with TRBJ2-2, with 8 bases matching TRBD2. Trimming removed 5 bases from V and 0 bases from J; junction bases left unmatched: 11. This CDR3 contains 18 residues. CDR1 SGHVS and CDR2 FNYEAQ come from the germline V gene.

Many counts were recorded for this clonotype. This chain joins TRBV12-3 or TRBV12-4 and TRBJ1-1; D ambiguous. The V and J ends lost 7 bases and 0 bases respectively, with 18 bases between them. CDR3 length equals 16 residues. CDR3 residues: CASTLEGGSMNTEAFF. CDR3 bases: TGTGCCAGCACCTTGGAGGGCGGCTCCATGAACACTGAAGCTTTCTTT.

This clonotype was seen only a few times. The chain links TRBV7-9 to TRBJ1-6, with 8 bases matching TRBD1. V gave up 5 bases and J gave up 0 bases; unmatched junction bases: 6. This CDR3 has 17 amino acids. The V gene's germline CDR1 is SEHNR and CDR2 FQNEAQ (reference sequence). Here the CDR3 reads CASSAQGASSYNSPLHF. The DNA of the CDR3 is TGTGCCAGCAGCGCGCAGGGGGCTAGCTCCTATAATTCACCCCTCCACTTT.